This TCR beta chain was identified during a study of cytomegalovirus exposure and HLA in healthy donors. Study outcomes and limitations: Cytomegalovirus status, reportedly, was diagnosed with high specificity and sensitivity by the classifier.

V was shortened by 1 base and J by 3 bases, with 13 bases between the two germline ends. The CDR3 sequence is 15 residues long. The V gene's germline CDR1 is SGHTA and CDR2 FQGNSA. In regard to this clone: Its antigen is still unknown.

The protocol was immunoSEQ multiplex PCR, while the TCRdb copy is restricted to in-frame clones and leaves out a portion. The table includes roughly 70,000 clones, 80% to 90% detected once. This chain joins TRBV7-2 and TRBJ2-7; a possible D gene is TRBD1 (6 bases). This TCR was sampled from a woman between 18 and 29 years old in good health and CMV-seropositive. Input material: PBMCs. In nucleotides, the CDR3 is TGTGCCAGCAGCTTAGTGGACAGTGCTATCTACGAGCAGTACTTC. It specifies CASSLVDSAIYEQYF.